This T cell receptor (beta chain) appears in the sequencing data of a study of blood T cell repertoires in COVID-19. Study overall: COVID-19 samples from acute and convalescent phases originated in the United States, Italy and Spain. In each case, the material was cDNA or gDNA derived from T cells, B-cell-depleted T cells, or PBMCs.

The CDR3 contains 14 residues. CDR1 is SNHLY and CDR2 is FYNNEI in the germline V gene. The method was immunoSEQ multiplex PCR; TCRdb's version includes in-frame clones alone and lacks a portion of them. The sample has 160,000 or so clones; about 87% are singletons. This clone was detected only once. A read error may account for a junction end that differs from germline. The source material was peripheral blood. The clonotype comes from a woman in her fifties or sixties who had recovered from COVID-19. V usage is TRBV2 and J usage is TRBJ1-5; D perhaps matches TRBD1 (6 bases). The CDR3 region has the DNA TGTGCCAGCAGAGAAGACAGGCCCAATCAGCCCCAGCATTTT. It yields the protein CASREDRPNQPQHF.